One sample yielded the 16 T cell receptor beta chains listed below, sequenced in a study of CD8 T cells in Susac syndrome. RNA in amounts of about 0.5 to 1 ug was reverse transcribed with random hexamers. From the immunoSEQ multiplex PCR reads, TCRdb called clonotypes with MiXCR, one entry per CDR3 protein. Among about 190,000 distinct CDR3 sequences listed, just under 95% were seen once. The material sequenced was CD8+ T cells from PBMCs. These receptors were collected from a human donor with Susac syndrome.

CDR3 bases: TGTGCCAGCAGCTTAGGGGGACAGGGGGCTTTGCCCCTTCGCCTCTACCTCCCTAACTATGGCTACACCTTC. Translation: CASSLGGQGALPLRLYLPNYGYTF. This chain joins TRBV11-1 and TRBJ1-2; 12 bases agree with TRBD1. The V gene's germline CDR1 is SGHAT and CDR2 FQDESV (reference sequence). J lost 0 bases, V lost 1 base, and 24 bases had no gene match. This CDR3 has 24 residues.

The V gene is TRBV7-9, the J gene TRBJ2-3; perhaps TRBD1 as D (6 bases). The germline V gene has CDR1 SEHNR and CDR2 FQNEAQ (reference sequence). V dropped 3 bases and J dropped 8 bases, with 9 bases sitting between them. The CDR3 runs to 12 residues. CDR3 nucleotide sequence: TGTGCCAGCAGCTTCCAGGGGACTACGCAGTATTTT. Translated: CASSFQGTTQYF.

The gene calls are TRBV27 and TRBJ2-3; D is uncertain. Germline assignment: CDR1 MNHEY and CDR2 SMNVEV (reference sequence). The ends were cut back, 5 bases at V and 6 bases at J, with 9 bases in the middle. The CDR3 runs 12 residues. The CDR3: CASSEKLDTQYF. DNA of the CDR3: TGTGCCAGCAGTGAGAAGCTTGATACGCAGTATTTT.

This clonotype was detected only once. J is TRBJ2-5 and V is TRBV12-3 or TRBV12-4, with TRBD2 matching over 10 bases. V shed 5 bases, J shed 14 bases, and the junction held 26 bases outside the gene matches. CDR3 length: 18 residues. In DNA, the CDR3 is TGTGCCAGCAGTCCGGCCATTCCCGTTAGCGGGAGGACCAAGTCCATCTACTTC. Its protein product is CASSPAIPVSGRTKSIYF.

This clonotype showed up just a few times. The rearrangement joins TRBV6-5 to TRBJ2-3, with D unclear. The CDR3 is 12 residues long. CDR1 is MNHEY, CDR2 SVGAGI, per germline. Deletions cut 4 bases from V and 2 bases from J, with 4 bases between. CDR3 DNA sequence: TGTGCCAGCAGTTTCGCCACAGATACGCAGTATTTT. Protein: CASSFATDTQYF.

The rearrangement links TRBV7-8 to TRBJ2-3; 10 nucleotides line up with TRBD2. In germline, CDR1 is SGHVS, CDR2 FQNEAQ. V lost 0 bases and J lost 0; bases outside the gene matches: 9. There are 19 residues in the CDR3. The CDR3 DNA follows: TGTGCCAGCAGCTTAGCCCCCCGGACTAGCGGTACTAGCACAGATACGCAGTATTTT. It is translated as CASSLAPRTSGTSTDTQYF.

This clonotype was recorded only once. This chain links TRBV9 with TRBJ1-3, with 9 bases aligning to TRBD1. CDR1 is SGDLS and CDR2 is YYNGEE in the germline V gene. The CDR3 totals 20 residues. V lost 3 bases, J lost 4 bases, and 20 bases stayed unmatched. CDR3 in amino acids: CASSGMTPGQGNITGNTIYF. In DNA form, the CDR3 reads TGTGCCAGCAGCGGAATGACGCCGGGACAGGGCAATATTACCGGAAACACCATATATTTT.

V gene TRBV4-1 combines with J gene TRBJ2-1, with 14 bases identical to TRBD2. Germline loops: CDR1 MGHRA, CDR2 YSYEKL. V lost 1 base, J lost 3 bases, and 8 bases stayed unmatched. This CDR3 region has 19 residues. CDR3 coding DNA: TGCGCCAGCAGCCAAGGTCTGGGACTAGCGGGGGAGCTCTACAATGAGCAGTTCTTC. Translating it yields CASSQGLGLAGELYNEQFF.

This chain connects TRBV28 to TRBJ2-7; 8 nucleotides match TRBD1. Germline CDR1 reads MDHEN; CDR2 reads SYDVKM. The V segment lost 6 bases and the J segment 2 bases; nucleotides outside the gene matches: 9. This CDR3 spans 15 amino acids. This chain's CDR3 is CASSHRGAPTYEQYF. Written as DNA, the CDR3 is TGTGCCAGCAGCCACAGGGGGGCACCCACCTACGAGCAGTACTTC.

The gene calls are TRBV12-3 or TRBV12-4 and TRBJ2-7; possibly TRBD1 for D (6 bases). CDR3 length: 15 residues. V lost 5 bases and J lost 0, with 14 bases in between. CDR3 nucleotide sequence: TGTGCCAGCAGTCTCGGGACATCTTTCTCCTACGAGCAGTACTTC. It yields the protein CASSLGTSFSYEQYF.

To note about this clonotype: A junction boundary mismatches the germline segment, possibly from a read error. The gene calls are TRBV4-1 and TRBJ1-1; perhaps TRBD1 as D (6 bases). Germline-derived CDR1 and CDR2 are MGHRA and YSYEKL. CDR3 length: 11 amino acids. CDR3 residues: CASSQGGEAFF. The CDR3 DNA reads TGTGCCAGCAGCCAAGGGGGGGAAGCTTTCTTT.

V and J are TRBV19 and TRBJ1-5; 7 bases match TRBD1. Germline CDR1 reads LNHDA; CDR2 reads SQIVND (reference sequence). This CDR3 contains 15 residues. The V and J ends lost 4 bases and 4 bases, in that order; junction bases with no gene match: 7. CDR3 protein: CASSREEGANQPQHF. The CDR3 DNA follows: TGTGCCAGTAGTAGGGAGGAGGGGGCTAATCAGCCCCAGCATTTT. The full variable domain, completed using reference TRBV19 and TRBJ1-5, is DGGITQSPKYLFRKEGQNVTLSCEQNLNHDAMYWYRQDPGQGLRLIYYSQIVNDFQKGDIAEGYSVSREKKESFPLTVTSAQKNPTAFYLCASSREEGANQPQHFGDGTRLSIL.

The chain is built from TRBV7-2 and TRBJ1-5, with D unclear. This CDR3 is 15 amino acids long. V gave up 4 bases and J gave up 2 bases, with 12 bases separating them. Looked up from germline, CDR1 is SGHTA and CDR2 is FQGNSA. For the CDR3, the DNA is TGTGCCAGCAGCTCCCCAAATGTAGGCAATCAGCCCCAGCATTTT. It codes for CASSSPNVGNQPQHF.

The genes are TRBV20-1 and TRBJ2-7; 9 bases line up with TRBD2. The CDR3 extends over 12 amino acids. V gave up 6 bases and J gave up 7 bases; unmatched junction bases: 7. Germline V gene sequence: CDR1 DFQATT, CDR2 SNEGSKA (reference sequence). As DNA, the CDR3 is TGCAGTGCGCCGGGACTAGCTGGTGAGCAGTACTTC. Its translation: CSAPGLAGEQYF.

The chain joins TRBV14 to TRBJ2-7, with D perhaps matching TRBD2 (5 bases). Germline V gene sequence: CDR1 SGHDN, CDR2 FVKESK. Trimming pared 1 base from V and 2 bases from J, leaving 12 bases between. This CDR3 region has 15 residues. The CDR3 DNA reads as TGTGCCAGCAGCCAAGTAGCAGAGGGAGCCTACGAGCAGTACTTC. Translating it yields CASSQVAEGAYEQYF.

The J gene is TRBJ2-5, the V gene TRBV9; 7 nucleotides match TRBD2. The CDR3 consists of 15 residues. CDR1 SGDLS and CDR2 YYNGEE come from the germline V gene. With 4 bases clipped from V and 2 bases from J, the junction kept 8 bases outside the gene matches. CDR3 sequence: CASSSAAGPQETQYF. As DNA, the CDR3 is TGTGCCAGCAGCTCGGCAGCGGGGCCTCAAGAGACCCAGTACTTC.